A selection of T cell receptor beta chains follows, all from one sample in a study of blood T cell repertoires in COVID-19. Profiling relied on immunoSEQ multiplex PCR, and the TCRdb table lists in-frame clones only, not all of them. The profile shows 110,000 to 150,000 clones, approximately 80% of them singletons. The sequenced sample consisted of PBMCs or T cells enriched from blood (not recorded which). The origin of the receptors is a woman between 50 and 59 years old who had recovered from COVID-19. Each CDR3 is given with its conserved first and last residue. D genes are given only for firm matches. Size is stated for part of the rows, as once, few or many counts, or as a class when the clone is expanded.

TRBJ2-7 | - | TRBV2 | - | CASSQHYEQYF | TGTGCCAGCAGCCAACATTACGAGCAGTACTTC
TRBJ1-5 | - | TRBV3-1/TRBV3-2 | - | CASSQGTASNQPQHF | TGTGCCAGCAGCCAAGGGACTGCTAGCAATCAGCCCCAGCATTTT
TRBJ1-1 | - | TRBV19 | - | CASSSTILQVNTEAFF | TGTGCCAGTAGTTCCACCATTCTACAGGTGAACACTGAAGCTTTCTTT
TRBJ1-4 | - | TRBV20-1 | TRBD1 | CSASRGQGDEKLFF | TGCAGTGCTAGTAGAGGACAGGGAGATGAAAAACTGTTTTTT
TRBJ2-3 | few | TRBV18 | TRBD2 | CASSPRRLASGGDTQYF | TGTGCCAGCTCACCACGGAGACTAGCCTCGGGGGGAGATACGCAGTATTTT
TRBJ1-2 | - | TRBV6-1 | - | CASSEGSFGYTF | TGTGCCAGCAGTGAGGGCTCCTTCGGCTACACCTTC
TRBJ1-2 | - | TRBV27 | - | CASSLDRANYGYTF | TGTGCCAGCAGTTTGGACAGAGCTAACTATGGCTACACCTTC
TRBJ1-5 | - | TRBV6-2/TRBV6-3 | - | CASSYYEESQPQHF | TGTGCCAGCAGTTATTACGAGGAGTCCCAGCCCCAGCATTTT
TRBJ1-5 | - | TRBV2 | - | CASSKAVSNQPQHF | TGTGCCAGCAGCAAAGCGGTGAGCAATCAGCCCCAGCATTTT
TRBJ1-1 | - | TRBV19 | TRBD1 | CASTLQGAGTEAFF | TGTGCCAGTACCTTACAGGGGGCTGGGACTGAAGCTTTCTTT
TRBJ2-3 | few | TRBV6-1 | - | CASSDSGPSTDTQYF | TGTGCCAGCAGTGATAGCGGACCTAGCACAGATACGCAGTATTTT
TRBJ2-1 | - | TRBV5-4 | - | CASRLDTYNEQFF | TGTGCCAGCAGGTTGGACACCTACAATGAGCAGTTCTTC
TRBJ1-4 | - | TRBV14 | - | CASSHGAGANEKLFF | TGTGCCAGCAGCCACGGGGCAGGGGCTAATGAAAAACTGTTTTTT
TRBJ2-1 | - | TRBV7-3 | - | CASSPSLSSYNEQFF | TGTGCCAGCAGCCCCTCCTTGAGCTCCTACAATGAGCAGTTCTTC
TRBJ1-6 | - | TRBV27 | - | CASSLLGTSSYNSPLHF | TGTGCCAGCAGTTTACTGGGCACCAGCTCCTATAATTCACCCCTCCACTTT
TRBJ2-3 | many | TRBV15 | - | CATSRARDISTDTQYF | TGTGCCACCAGCAGAGCCCGGGACATTAGCACAGATACGCAGTATTTT
TRBJ1-2 | - | TRBV18 | - | CASSPSSNRALGYTF | TGTGCCAGCTCACCATCGTCGAACAGGGCACTAGGCTACACCTTC
TRBJ2-1 | few | TRBV7-9 | - | CASSLWGREDEQFF | TGTGCCAGCAGCTTATGGGGCAGGGAAGATGAGCAGTTCTTC
TRBJ1-6 | - | TRBV14 | - | CASSPWTAGDSPLHF | TGTGCCAGCAGCCCGTGGACCGCAGGGGATTCACCCCTCCACTTT
TRBJ2-3 | - | TRBV28 | TRBD2 | CASSSLPGGPADTQYF | TGTGCCAGCAGTTCCCTGCCGGGGGGGCCAGCAGATACGCAGTATTTT
TRBJ2-2 | - | TRBV4-1 | TRBD2 | CASSLNSGGGTGELFF | TGCGCCAGCAGCCTTAATAGCGGGGGAGGCACCGGGGAGCTGTTTTTT
TRBJ1-6 | - | TRBV5-1 | - | CASRPRGSKGLPLHF | TGCGCCAGCCGGCCCAGGGGTTCCAAGGGATTGCCCCTCCACTTT
TRBJ1-4 | - | TRBV28 | - | CASSLSGEKLFF | TGTGCCAGCAGTTTATCGGGTGAAAAACTGTTTTTT
TRBJ1-5 | - | TRBV14 | - | CASSQGQAPWDQPQHF | TGTGCCAGCAGCCAAGGACAGGCCCCTTGGGATCAGCCCCAGCATTTT
TRBJ1-2 | - | TRBV28 | TRBD1 | CASSWGGTGGFGYTF | TGTGCCAGCAGTTGGGGCGGGACAGGGGGCTTTGGCTACACCTTC
TRBJ1-6 | few | TRBV7-8 | - | CASSLRTIRNSPLHF | TGTGCCAGCAGCTTACGTACCATCCGGAATTCACCCCTCCACTTT
TRBJ1-1 | - | TRBV14 | - | CASSPRRANTEAFF | TGTGCCAGCAGCCCCCGCAGGGCGAACACTGAAGCTTTCTTT